This T cell receptor (beta chain) comes out of a study of blood T cell repertoires in COVID-19. Overall study context: Sites across the United States, Italy and Spain contributed samples from acute and convalescent COVID-19. Sources were T cells, B-cell-depleted T cells, or PBMCs; the material itself was cDNA or gDNA.

The authors' processing: Amplifying reference gene primers gave estimates of nucleated cell counts. Profiling relied on immunoSEQ multiplex PCR, and the TCRdb table lists in-frame clones only, not all of them. D and trimming were read from the DNA, whereas the V and J calls and clone size are those reported in that table. The data contain 55,000 or so clones, roughly 85% of them seen just once; the ten biggest clones take up 10% to 15%. Per germline, CDR1 LNHDA and CDR2 SQIVND (reference sequence). The trim removed 5 bases at V and 5 bases at J, leaving 6 bases unmatched. This CDR3 contains 16 residues.

The chain links TRBV19 to TRBJ2-3, with 14 bases lining up with TRBD2. The sample consisted of peripheral blood. The sequence was collected from a human donor in a cohort sampled during active COVID-19. CDR3 DNA sequence: TGTGCCAGTAGTCCCTCGACTAGCGGGAGGGTAGATACGCAGTATTTT. Amino acid sequence: CASSPSTSGRVDTQYF.